Listed below are T cell receptor beta chains from one sample, sequenced in a study of T cells in Graves' hyperthyroidism and ophthalmopathy. Each CDR3 protein is one row after TCRdb ran MiXCR on the multiplex PCR reads. Of around 300,000 distinct CDR3 sequences in the sample, 12% to 15% were seen once. The sample consisted of blood. The receptors originated from a woman in her 40s with Graves' hyperthyroidism. The CDR3 runs from the conserved cysteine through the conserved F or W. D genes are given only for firm matches. Where a row states a size, it is once, few, many or the class of an expanded clone; other rows omit it.

TRBV12-5	few	-	TRBJ1-2	CASGIGGLPIYGYTF	TGTGCTAGTGGTATCGGGGGCCTTCCCATCTATGGCTACACCTTC
TRBV10-3	many	-	TRBJ2-5	CAISETGETQYF	TGTGCCATCAGTGAAACGGGAGAGACCCAGTACTTC
TRBV7-9	many	-	TRBJ1-2	CASSTSRALVRSYGYTF	TGTGCCAGCAGCACCTCCCGGGCCTTAGTAAGGAGCTATGGCTACACCTTC
TRBV12-3/TRBV12-4	many	-	TRBJ1-1	CASSSLQRGEAFF	TGTGCCAGCAGTTCCTTACAGCGGGGTGAAGCTTTCTTT
TRBV7-9	-	-	TRBJ1-2	CASSPWQLGDSGYTF	TGTGCCAGCAGCCCTTGGCAGCTCGGGGATTCTGGCTACACCTTC
TRBV28	many	TRBD1	TRBJ1-5	CASSKTGGVQPQHF	TGTGCCAGCAGTAAAACAGGGGGCGTCCAGCCCCAGCATTTT
TRBV30	many	-	TRBJ2-5	CAWSETTQETQYF	TGTGCCTGGAGTGAGACAACCCAAGAGACCCAGTACTTC
TRBV3-1	many	-	TRBJ1-5	CASSKQGQPQHF	TGTGCCAGCAGCAAACAGGGCCAGCCCCAGCATTTT
TRBV7-7	few	-	TRBJ2-1	CASSLVFTGSYNEQFF	TGTGCTAGCAGCTTAGTGTTCACAGGGTCCTACAATGAGCAGTTCTTC
TRBV6-6	many	-	TRBJ2-3	CASSYGQSTDTQYF	TGTGCCAGCAGTTACGGCCAGAGCACAGATACGCAGTATTTT
TRBV3-1	few	TRBD2	TRBJ2-5	CASGLAGGGETQYF	TGTGCCAGCGGACTAGCGGGAGGGGGGGAGACCCAGTACTTC
TRBV5-1	few	TRBD2	TRBJ2-2	CASRRTSANTGELFF	TGCGCCAGCAGGAGGACTAGCGCCAACACCGGGGAGCTGTTTTTT
TRBV29-1	once	-	TRBJ1-4	CSVVEGVGEKLFF	TGCAGCGTTGTAGAGGGGGTAGGGGAAAAACTGTTTTTT
TRBV7-2	few	TRBD1	TRBJ2-5	CASSLIRSTGGETQYF	TGTGCCAGCAGCTTAATCCGCTCTACAGGGGGGGAGACCCAGTACTTC
TRBV2	many	-	TRBJ2-7	CASCYQSRGSSYEQYF	TGTGCCAGCTGTTACCAGAGTCGGGGGAGCTCCTACGAGCAGTACTTC
TRBV28	-	-	TRBJ1-2	CASSPLPGDYGYTF	TGTGCCAGCAGTCCCCTCCCAGGTGACTATGGCTACACCTTC
TRBV29-1	-	TRBD2	TRBJ2-2	CSVYGGSGTGELFF	TGCAGCGTTTACGGGGGGAGCGGCACCGGGGAGCTGTTTTTT
TRBV4-2	few	-	TRBJ1-1	CASSRKRELVTEAFF	TGTGCCAGCAGCCGGAAAAGGGAGTTGGTCACTGAAGCTTTCTTT
TRBV7-2	-	TRBD2	TRBJ2-7	CASGKLAGAYEQYF	TGTGCCAGCGGGAAACTAGCGGGGGCCTACGAGCAGTACTTC
TRBV7-2	many	-	TRBJ1-4	CASSSIFGQLNEKLFF	TGTGCCAGCAGCTCTATTTTTGGACAGCTTAATGAAAAACTGTTTTTT
TRBV20-1	-	-	TRBJ2-2	CSARDRLGSTGELFF	TGCAGTGCTAGAGATCGACTGGGCTCTACCGGGGAGCTGTTTTTT
TRBV12-3/TRBV12-4	few	-	TRBJ2-1	CASSGTNDYLNEQFF	TGTGCCAGCAGTGGGACCAACGATTATCTAAATGAGCAGTTCTTC
TRBV20-1	many	-	TRBJ1-5	CSATWGGNQPQHF	TGCAGTGCTACCTGGGGGGGGAATCAGCCCCAGCATTTT
TRBV7-2	-	-	TRBJ2-5	CASSPLRTARRQETQYF	TGTGCCAGCAGCCCCCTCCGAACGGCCAGGAGGCAAGAGACCCAGTACTTC
TRBV28	many	-	TRBJ2-5	CASSSGSAWETQYF	TGTGCCAGCAGTTCCGGTAGCGCCTGGGAGACCCAGTACTTC
TRBV27	many	TRBD2	TRBJ2-7	CASSLEVTSGIPSSYEQYF	TGTGCCAGCAGTTTAGAGGTTACTAGCGGGATCCCGAGCTCCTACGAGCAGTACTTC
TRBV7-8	many	TRBD1	TRBJ2-7	CASSWGQSYEQYF	TGTGCCAGCAGCTGGGGACAGTCCTACGAGCAGTACTTC
TRBV7-2	-	-	TRBJ1-2	CASSLMASSHYGYTF	TGTGCCAGCAGCTTAATGGCCAGTTCCCACTATGGCTACACCTTC
TRBV5-1	many	TRBD1	TRBJ1-2	CASSLAGTEGGYTF	TGCGCCAGCAGCTTGGCTGGGACAGAGGGCGGCTACACCTTC
TRBV7-8	many	TRBD1	TRBJ2-1	CASSLTGQGYNEQFF	TGTGCCAGCAGCTTAACGGGACAGGGTTACAATGAGCAGTTCTTC
TRBV20-1	few	TRBD2	TRBJ2-7	CSARKKRGNLYEQYF	TGCAGTGCTAGAAAAAAGCGGGGAAACCTCTACGAGCAGTACTTC
TRBV6-2/TRBV6-3	-	-	TRBJ2-2	CASSYTETGTGELFF	TGTGCCAGCAGTTACACCGAGACAGGTACCGGGGAGCTGTTTTTT
TRBV5-6	many	-	TRBJ2-5	CASSLWGAWGETQYF	TGTGCCAGCAGCTTATGGGGGGCGTGGGGGGAGACCCAGTACTTC
TRBV11-1	many	TRBD1	TRBJ2-7	CASSLTDRGAYEQYF	TGTGCCAGCAGCTTGACGGACAGGGGCGCCTACGAGCAGTACTTC
TRBV12-3/TRBV12-4	-	-	TRBJ2-6	CASSLGLAGANVLTF	TGTGCCAGCAGTTTGGGGTTGGCTGGGGCCAACGTCCTGACTTTC
TRBV7-9	-	TRBD1	TRBJ2-3	CASSPPRGQTDTQYF	TGTGCCAGCAGCCCTCCCAGGGGGCAGACAGATACGCAGTATTTT
TRBV2	many	-	TRBJ2-1	CASIPSGEIYNEQFF	TGTGCCAGCATTCCGAGCGGAGAGATCTACAATGAGCAGTTCTTC
TRBV28	many	TRBD2	TRBJ2-3	CASRPGVAGREDTQYF	TGTGCCAGCAGGCCTGGGGTGGCGGGGAGGGAAGATACGCAGTATTTT
TRBV30	-	-	TRBJ1-2	CAWSVWGGLYYGYTF	TGTGCCTGGAGTGTATGGGGCGGATTATATTATGGCTACACCTTC
TRBV20-1	-	TRBD2	TRBJ2-2	CSAREREAGELFF	TGCAGTGCTAGAGAGCGGGAGGCCGGGGAGCTGTTTTTT
TRBV7-8	few	TRBD2	TRBJ2-5	CASRNPLWTSGRAGETQYF	TGTGCCAGCAGGAACCCGTTATGGACTAGCGGGAGGGCGGGAGAGACCCAGTACTTC
TRBV5-1	many	-	TRBJ2-1	CASSLRPGTTGGEQFF	TGCGCCAGCAGCTTGCGGCCGGGGACAACCGGGGGTGAGCAGTTCTTC
TRBV18	many	-	TRBJ1-5	CASSPGLNQPQHF	TGTGCCAGCAGCCCGGGCCTCAATCAGCCCCAGCATTTT
TRBV5-1	many	TRBD2	TRBJ2-1	CASRDTSGGYNEQFF	TGCGCCAGCAGGGATACTAGCGGGGGCTACAATGAGCAGTTCTTC
TRBV20-1	many	-	TRBJ2-2	CSAALVRLNTGELFF	TGCAGTGCTGCTCTGGTGAGACTAAACACCGGGGAGCTGTTTTTT
TRBV20-1	many	-	TRBJ1-2	CSAQSNYGYTF	TGCAGTGCACAGAGCAACTATGGCTACACCTTC
TRBV10-3	many	-	TRBJ1-1	CAIRDVEEAFF	TGTGCCATCAGGGACGTCGAAGAAGCTTTCTTT
TRBV6-1	-	-	TRBJ1-2	CASTPGVGRGYTF	TGTGCCAGCACCCCCGGGGTAGGGAGAGGCTACACCTTC
TRBV6-1	many	-	TRBJ2-1	CASSPTGPPEEQFF	TGTGCCAGCAGTCCCACCGGACCTCCAGAGGAGCAGTTCTTC
TRBV24-1	many	TRBD2	TRBJ2-5	CATSRGGQTQYF	TGTGCCACCAGCCGGGGGGGCCAGACCCAGTACTTC
TRBV2	many	TRBD1	TRBJ1-2	CASSPGTEYNYGYTF	TGTGCCAGCAGCCCCGGGACAGAGTACAACTATGGCTACACCTTC
TRBV12-5	many	TRBD1	TRBJ1-5	CASGLVLTGPNQPQHF	TGTGCTAGTGGTTTGGTACTGACAGGGCCAAATCAGCCCCAGCATTTT